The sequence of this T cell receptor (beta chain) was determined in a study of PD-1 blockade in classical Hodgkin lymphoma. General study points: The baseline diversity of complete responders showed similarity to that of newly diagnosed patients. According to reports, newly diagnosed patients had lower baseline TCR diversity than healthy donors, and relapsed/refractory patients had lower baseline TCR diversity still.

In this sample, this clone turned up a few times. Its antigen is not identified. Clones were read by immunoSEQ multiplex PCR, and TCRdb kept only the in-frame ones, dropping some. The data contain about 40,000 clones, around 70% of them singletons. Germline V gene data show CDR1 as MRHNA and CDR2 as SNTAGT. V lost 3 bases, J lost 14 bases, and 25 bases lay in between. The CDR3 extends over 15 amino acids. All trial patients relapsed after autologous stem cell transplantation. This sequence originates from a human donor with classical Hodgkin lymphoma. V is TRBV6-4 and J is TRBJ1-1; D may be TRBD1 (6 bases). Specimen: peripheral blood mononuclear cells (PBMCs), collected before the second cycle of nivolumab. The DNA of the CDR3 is TGTGCCAGCAGTGAAGGTACGGTTTCGGGGGCGCTGCTCTTCTTT. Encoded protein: CASSEGTVSGALLFF.